The TCR beta chain under discussion was sequenced for a study of OX40 agonist ivuxolimab in advanced cancers. With respect to the entire study: Ivuxolimab was a fully human IgG2 agonistic monoclonal antibody targeting the costimulatory receptor OX40 (CD134). The paper describes the monotherapy dose-escalation part (N = 52 patients) of the phase I trial of ivuxolimab. Of the roughly 51 patients in dose escalation, around 20 had hepatocellular carcinoma, about 15 had melanoma, 9 had renal cell carcinoma and 9 had head and neck cancer. A male proportion of nearly 85% and a mean age of approximately 60 years, ranging from roughly 23 to 79, were recorded for the dose-escalation cohort. Patients were allowed to have had prior anti-PD-1, anti-PD-L1 or anti-CTLA-4 therapy, and 40% of the dose-escalation patients had previously received checkpoint inhibitors. The purpose of peripheral TCRbeta sequencing was to test whether ivuxolimab changed TCR sequence diversity and led to clonal T-cell expansion. Intravenous ivuxolimab was administered to patients every 2 weeks at six dose levels: 0.01, 0.1, 0.3, 1.5, 3 and 10 mg/kg. Partial responses occurred in three dose-escalation patients: two with cutaneous melanoma and one with hepatocellular carcinoma.

To sequence the TCRbeta CDR3 region, genomic DNA was isolated from the sorted cells. The immunoSEQ Assay was used for sequencing of TCRbeta CDR3 regions. The immuneACCESS repertoire file appears here via TCRdb, limited to in-frame rearrangements. These files lack a portion of the clones; in checked studies, under half of the deficit traces to unresolved V genes, and the cause of the others is not known. The sample includes tens of thousands of clones, with around 91% observed a single time. About 12% of the sample goes to the ten largest clones. Patients with autoimmune disease history or receiving systemic immunosuppression were excluded from the trial. Peripheral blood for TCR sequencing was drawn from every dose cohort at baseline, at cycle 4 day 1 and at cycle 7 day 1. Samples were obtained from an open-label, multicenter, first-in-human phase I dose-escalation trial of ivuxolimab. The trial enrolled adults with locally advanced or metastatic head and neck squamous cell, hepatocellular, melanoma or renal cell carcinoma. Before TCR sequencing, CD4+ and CD8+ T cells were separately sorted from peripheral blood.

Broad study findings and their caveats: Low levels of normalized T-cell clonal expansion were also seen in some nonresponding patients. On average, CD8+ T cells showed more expanded clones than CD4+ T cells after ivuxolimab. In partial responders in the 0.1-3.0 mg/kg groups, normalized peripheral clonal expansion was found to be among the lowest, especially among CD8+ T cells. At doses from 0.1 to 3.0 mg/kg, clonal expansion was seen in both CD4+ and CD8+ blood T cells between baseline and week 6. Antigen specificity was not determined for the clonally expanded peripheral T cells.

As regards this clone: The target of this receptor is not known. The sample holds no much larger clone one base away, and base qualities are not on file.

Spanning cysteine to phenylalanine, the CDR3 consists of 19 amino acids. The DNA shown is the 57-base CDR3, in frame from base 1. Trimming takes 2 bases off V and 3 bases off J; junction bases not matched to a gene: 13. The rearrangement combines TRBV23-1 with TRBJ1-5, with 10 middle bases fitting TRBD1. TRBV23-1 carries the ORF label, with uncertain function. The sequence was obtained from an adult with an advanced solid tumor such as melanoma, head and neck, liver or kidney cancer. This specimen was CD4+ or CD8+ T cells sorted from blood, taken in a trial of the OX40 agonist ivuxolimab. CDR3 reads: CASSQLPDRGCRNNQPQHF. Read as DNA, the sequence is TGCGCCAGCAGTCAACTCCCGGACAGGGGGTGTAGAAACAATCAGCCCCAGCATTTT.